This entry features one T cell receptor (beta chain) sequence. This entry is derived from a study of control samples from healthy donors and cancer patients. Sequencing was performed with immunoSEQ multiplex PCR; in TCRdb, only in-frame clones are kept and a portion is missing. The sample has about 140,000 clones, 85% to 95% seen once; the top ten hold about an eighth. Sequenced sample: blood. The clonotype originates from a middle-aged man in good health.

The CDR3 region has the DNA TGTGCCAGCAGTTACGGACAGGGGGCGCGAGAGACCCAGTACTTC. Amino acid sequence: CASSYGQGARETQYF. J is TRBJ2-5 and V is TRBV6-2 or TRBV6-3; 11 bases map to TRBD1. The CDR3 totals 15 residues. Per germline, CDR1 MNHEY and CDR2 SVGEGT. V lost 2 bases and J lost 4; bases outside the gene matches: 3.